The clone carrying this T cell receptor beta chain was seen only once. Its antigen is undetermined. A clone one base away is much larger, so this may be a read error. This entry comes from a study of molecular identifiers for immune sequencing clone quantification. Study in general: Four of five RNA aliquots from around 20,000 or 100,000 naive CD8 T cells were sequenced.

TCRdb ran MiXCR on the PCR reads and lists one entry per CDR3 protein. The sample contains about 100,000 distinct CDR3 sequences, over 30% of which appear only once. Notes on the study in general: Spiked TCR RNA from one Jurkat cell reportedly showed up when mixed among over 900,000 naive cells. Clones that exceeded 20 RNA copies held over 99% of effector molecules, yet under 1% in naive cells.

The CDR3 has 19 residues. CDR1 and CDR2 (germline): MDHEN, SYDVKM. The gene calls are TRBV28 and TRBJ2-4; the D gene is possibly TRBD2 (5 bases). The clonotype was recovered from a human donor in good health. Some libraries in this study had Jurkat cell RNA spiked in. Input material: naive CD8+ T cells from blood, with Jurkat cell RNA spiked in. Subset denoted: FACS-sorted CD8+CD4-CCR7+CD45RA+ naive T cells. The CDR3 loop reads CASSPPQRSTFRAKIIQYF. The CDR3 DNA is TGTGCCAGCAGTCCCCCCCAGCGGAGCACCTTTCGTGCCAAAATCATTCAGTACTTC.